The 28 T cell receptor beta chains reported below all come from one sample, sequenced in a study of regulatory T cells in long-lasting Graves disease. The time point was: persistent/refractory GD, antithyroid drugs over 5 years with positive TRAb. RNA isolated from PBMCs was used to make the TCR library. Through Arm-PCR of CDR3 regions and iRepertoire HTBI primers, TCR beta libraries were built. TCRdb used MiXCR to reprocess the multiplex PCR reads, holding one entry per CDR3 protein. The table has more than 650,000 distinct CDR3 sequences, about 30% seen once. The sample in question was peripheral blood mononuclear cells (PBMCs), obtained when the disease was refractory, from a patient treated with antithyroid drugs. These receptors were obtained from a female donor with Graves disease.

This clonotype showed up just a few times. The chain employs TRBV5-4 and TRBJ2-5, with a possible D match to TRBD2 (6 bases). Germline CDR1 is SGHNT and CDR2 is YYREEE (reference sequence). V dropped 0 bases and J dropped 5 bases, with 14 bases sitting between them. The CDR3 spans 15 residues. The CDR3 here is CASSLAHGGEETQYF. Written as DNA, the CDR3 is TGTGCCAGCAGCTTGGCTCACGGCGGGGAGGAGACCCAGTACTTC.

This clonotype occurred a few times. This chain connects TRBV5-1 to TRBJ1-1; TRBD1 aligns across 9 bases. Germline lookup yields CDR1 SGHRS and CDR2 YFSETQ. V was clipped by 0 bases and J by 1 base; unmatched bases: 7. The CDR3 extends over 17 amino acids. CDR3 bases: TGCGCCAGCAGCTTGGACGGGACAGGGTTATCGAACACTGAAGCTTTCTTT. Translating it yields CASSLDGTGLSNTEAFF. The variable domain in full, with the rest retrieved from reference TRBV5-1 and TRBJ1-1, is KAGVTQTPRYLIKTRGQQVTLSCSPISGHRSVSWYQQTPGQGLQFLFEYFSETQRNKGNFPGRFSGRQFSNSRSEMNVSTLELGDSALYLCASSLDGTGLSNTEAFFGQGTRLTVV.

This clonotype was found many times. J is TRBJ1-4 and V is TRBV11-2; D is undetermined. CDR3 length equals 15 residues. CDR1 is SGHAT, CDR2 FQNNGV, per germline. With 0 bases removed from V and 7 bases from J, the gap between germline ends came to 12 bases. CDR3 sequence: CASSLDQWESEKLFF. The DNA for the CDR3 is TGTGCCAGCAGCTTAGATCAGTGGGAGAGTGAAAAACTGTTTTTT. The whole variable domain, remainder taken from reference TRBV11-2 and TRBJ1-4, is EAGVAQSPRYKIIEKRQSVAFWCNPISGHATLYWYQQILGQGPKLLIQFQNNGVVDDSQLPKDRFSAERLKGVDSTLKIQPAKLEDSAVYLCASSLDQWESEKLFFGSGTQLSVL.

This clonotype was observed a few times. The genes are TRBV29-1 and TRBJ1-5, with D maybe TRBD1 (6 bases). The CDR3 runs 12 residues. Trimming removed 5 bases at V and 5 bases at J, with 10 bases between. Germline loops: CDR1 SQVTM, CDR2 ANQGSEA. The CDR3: CSVIYRDQPQHF. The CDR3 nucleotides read TGCAGCGTTATCTACAGGGATCAGCCCCAGCATTTT.

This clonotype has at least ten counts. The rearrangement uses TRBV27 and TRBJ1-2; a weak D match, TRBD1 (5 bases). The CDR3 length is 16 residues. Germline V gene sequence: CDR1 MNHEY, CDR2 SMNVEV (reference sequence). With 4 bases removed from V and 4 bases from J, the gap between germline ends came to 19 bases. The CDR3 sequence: CASSSRGALRGYGYTF. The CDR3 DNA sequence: TGTGCCAGCAGTTCCCGTGGGGCCCTGAGGGGCTATGGCTACACCTTC.

CDR3 sequence (DNA): TGTGCCAGCAGTCCTTCCCCCGGGACAGGGGGCTGGGGCACTGAAGCTTTCTTT. Translation gives CASSPSPGTGGWGTEAFF. The J gene is TRBJ1-1, the V gene TRBV28; TRBD1 matches 12 bases. Germline V lookup: CDR1 MDHEN, CDR2 SYDVKM. The V and J ends lost 5 bases and 4 bases, in that order; junction bases with no gene match: 14. The CDR3 contains 18 residues.

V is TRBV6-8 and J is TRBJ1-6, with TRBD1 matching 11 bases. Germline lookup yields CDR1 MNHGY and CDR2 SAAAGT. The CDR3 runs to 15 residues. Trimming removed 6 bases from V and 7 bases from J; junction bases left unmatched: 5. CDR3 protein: CASRGTGGVNSPLHF. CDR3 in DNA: TGTGCCAGCAGAGGGACAGGGGGAGTCAATTCACCCCTCCACTTT.

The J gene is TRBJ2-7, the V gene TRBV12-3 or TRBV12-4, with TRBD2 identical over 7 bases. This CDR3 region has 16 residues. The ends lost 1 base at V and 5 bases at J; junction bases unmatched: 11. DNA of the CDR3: TGTGCCAGCAGTTTAGGTACCGGACTAGGGGCTAACGAGCAGTACTTC. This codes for CASSLGTGLGANEQYF.

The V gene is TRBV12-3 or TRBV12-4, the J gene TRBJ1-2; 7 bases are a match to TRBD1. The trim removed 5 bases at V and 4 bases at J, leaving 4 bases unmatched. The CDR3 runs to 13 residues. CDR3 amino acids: CASSGDRLYGYTF. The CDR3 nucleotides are TGTGCCAGCAGTGGGGACAGACTCTATGGCTACACCTTC.

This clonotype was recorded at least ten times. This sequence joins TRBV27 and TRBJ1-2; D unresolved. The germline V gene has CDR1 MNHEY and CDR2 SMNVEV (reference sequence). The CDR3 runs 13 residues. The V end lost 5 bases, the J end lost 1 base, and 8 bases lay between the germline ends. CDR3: CASSQKDNYGYTF. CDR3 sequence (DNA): TGTGCCAGCAGTCAGAAGGATAACTATGGCTACACCTTC.

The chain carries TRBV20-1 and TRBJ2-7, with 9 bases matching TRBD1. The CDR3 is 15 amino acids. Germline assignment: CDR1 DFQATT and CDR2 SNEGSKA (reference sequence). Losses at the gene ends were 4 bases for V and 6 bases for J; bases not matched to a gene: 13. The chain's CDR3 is CSATLRDRDVGEQYF. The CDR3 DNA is TGCAGTGCTACTCTCCGGGACAGGGATGTAGGCGAGCAGTACTTC.

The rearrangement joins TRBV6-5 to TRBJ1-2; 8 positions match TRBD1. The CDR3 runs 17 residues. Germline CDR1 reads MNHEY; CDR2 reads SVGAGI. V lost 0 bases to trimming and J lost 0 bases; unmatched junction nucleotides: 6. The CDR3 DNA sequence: TGTGCCAGCAGTTACTCCACAGGGACAGGCGCTAACTATGGCTACACCTTC. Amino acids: CASSYSTGTGANYGYTF.

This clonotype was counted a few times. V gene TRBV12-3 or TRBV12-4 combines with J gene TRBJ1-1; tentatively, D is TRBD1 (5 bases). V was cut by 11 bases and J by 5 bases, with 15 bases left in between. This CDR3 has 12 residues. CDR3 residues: CAATTGETEAFF. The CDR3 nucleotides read TGTGCCGCGACGACGGGGGAAACTGAAGCTTTCTTT.

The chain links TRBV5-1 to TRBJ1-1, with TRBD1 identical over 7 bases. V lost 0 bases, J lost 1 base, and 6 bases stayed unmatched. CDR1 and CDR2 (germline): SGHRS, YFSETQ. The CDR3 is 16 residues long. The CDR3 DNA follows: TGCGCCAGCAGCTTGGAAGGCCGGGACAGGAACACTGAAGCTTTCTTT. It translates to CASSLEGRDRNTEAFF.

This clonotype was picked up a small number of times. This CDR3 reads CASSDQGALTEAFF. The CDR3 coding sequence is TGTGCCAGCAGCGACCAGGGGGCGCTCACTGAAGCTTTCTTT. The chain has TRBV3-1 and TRBJ1-1; 8 bases are a match to TRBD1. This CDR3 contains 14 residues. V trimming: 5 bases; J trimming: 4 bases; junction bases outside the gene matches: 6. Germline V gene lookup returns CDR1 LGHDT and CDR2 YNNKEL (reference sequence).

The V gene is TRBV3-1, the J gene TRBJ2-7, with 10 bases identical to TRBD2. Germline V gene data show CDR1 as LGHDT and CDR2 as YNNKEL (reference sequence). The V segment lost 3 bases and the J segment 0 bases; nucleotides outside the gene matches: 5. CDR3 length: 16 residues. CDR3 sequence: CASSQELAGVSYEQYF. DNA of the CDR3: TGTGCCAGCAGCCAGGAGCTAGCGGGGGTCTCCTACGAGCAGTACTTC.

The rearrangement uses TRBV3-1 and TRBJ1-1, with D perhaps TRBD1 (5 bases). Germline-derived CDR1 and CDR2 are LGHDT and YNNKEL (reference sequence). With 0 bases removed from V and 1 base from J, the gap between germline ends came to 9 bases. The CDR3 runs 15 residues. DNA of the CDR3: TGTGCCAGCAGCCAAGAGGGGCGGACGAACACTGAAGCTTTCTTT. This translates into CASSQEGRTNTEAFF.

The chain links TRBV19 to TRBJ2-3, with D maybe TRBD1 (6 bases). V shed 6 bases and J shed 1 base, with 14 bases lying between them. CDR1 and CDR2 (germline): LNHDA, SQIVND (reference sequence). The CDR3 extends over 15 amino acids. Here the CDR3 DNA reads TGTGCCAGTAGATCCTGGGGGCGGGGCACAGATACGCAGTATTTT. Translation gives CASRSWGRGTDTQYF.

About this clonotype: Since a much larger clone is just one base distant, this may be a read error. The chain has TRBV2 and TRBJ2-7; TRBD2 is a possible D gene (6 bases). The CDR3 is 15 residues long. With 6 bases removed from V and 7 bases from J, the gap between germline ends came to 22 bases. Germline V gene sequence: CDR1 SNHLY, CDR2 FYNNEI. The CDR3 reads CASRELVGGYNEQYF. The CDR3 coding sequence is TGTGCCAGCAGAGAACTAGTCGGGGGTTACAATGAGCAGTACTTC. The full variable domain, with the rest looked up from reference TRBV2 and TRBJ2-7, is EPEVTQTPSHQVTQMGQEVILRCVPISNHLYFYWYRQILGQKVEFLVSFYNNEISEKSEIFDDQFSVERPDGSNFTLKIRSTKLEDSAMYFCASRELVGGYNEQYFGPGTRLTVT.

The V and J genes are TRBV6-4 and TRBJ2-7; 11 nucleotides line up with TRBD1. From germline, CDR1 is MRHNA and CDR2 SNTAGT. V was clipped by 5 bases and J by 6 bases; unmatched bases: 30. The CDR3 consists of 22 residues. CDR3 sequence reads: CASSSQGVGMGTGGRIYSEQYF. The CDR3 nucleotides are TGTGCCAGCAGTTCCCAGGGGGTCGGTATGGGGACAGGGGGTCGGATTTATAGCGAGCAGTACTTC.

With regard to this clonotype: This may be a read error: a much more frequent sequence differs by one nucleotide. CDR3 protein: CASSDSYDSPLHF. CDR3 nucleotides: TGTGCCAGCAGTGACAGTTATGATTCACCCCTCCACTTT. The chain employs TRBV6-1 and TRBJ1-6; D remains ambiguous. Deletions cut 3 bases from V and 8 bases from J, with 8 bases between. This CDR3 has 13 amino acids. Germline V gene data show CDR1 as MNHNS and CDR2 as SASEGT.

This CDR3 is CASSVGPLAGDEQFF. CDR3 sequence (DNA): TGTGCCAGCAGCGTCGGACCGCTAGCGGGAGATGAGCAGTTCTTC. J is TRBJ2-1 and V is TRBV9; 10 positions agree with TRBD2. Per the germline V gene, CDR1 is SGDLS and CDR2 is YYNGEE. J lost 8 bases, V lost 2 bases, and 7 bases had no gene match. This CDR3 has 15 residues.

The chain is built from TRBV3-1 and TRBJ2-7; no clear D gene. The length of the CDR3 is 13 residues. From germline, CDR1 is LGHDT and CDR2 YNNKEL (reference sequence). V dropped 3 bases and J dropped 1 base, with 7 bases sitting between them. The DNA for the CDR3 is TGTGCCAGCAGCCAGGCCGGATCCTACGAGCAGTACTTC. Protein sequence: CASSQAGSYEQYF.

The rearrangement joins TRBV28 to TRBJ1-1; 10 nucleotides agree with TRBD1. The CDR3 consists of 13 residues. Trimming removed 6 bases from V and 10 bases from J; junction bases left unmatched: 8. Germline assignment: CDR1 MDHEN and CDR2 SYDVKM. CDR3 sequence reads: CASSLDRGLLAFF. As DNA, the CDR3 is TGTGCCAGCAGCCTCGACAGGGGGCTGTTAGCTTTCTTT.

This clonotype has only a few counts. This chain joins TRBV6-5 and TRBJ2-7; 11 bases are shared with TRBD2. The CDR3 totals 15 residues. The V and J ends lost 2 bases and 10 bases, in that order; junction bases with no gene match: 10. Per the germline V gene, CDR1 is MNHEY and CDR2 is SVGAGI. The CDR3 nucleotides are TGTGCCAGCAGTTACCTCGGGACTAGCGGTACTTTCCAGTACTTC. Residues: CASSYLGTSGTFQYF.

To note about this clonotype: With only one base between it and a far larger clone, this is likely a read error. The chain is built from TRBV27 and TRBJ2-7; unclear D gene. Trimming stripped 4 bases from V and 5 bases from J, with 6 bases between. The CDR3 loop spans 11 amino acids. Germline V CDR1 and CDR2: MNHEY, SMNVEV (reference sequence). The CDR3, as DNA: TGTGCCAGCAGTTCCTACCACGAGCAGTACTTC. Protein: CASSSYHEQYF.

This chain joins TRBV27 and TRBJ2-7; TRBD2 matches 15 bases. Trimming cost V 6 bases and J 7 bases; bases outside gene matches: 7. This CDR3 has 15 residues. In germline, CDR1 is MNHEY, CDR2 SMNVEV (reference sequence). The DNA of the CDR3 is TGTGCCAGCAGCCCCCGGACTAGCGGGAGGGGAGAGCAGTACTTC. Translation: CASSPRTSGRGEQYF.

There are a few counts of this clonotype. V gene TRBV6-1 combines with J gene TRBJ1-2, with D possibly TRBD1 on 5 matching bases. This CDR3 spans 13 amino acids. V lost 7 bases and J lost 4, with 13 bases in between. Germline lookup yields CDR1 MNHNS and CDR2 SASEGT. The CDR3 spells CASTPGLLYGYTF. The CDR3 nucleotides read TGTGCCAGCACCCCGGGACTCCTCTATGGCTACACCTTC.